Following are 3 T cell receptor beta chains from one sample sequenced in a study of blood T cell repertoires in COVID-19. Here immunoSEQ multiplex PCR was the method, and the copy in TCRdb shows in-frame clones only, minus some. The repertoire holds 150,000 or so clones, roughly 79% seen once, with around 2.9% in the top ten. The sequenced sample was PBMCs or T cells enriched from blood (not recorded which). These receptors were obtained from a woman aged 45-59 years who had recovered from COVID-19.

CDR3 residues: CASSLNSPYEQYF. The CDR3 DNA follows: TGTGCCAGCAGCTTAAACAGCCCCTACGAGCAGTACTTC. The chain carries TRBV7-9 and TRBJ2-7; D is unresolved. This CDR3 has 13 residues. V was trimmed by 2 bases and J by 2 bases, leaving 7 bases between them. Germline assignment: CDR1 SEHNR and CDR2 FQNEAQ (reference sequence).

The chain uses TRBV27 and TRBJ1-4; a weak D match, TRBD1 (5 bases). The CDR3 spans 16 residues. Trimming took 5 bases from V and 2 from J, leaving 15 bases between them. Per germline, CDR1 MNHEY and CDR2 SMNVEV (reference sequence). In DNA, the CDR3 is TGTGCCAGCAGTCCGCAGGGAGGTAGGACTAATGAAAAACTGTTTTTT. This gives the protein CASSPQGGRTNEKLFF.

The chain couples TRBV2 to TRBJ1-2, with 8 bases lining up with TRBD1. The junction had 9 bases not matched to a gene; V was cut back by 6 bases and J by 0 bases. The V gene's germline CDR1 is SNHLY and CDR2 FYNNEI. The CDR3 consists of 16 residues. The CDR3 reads CASRGRGQDPNYGYTF. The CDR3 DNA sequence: TGTGCCAGCAGGGGAAGGGGACAGGACCCTAACTATGGCTACACCTTC.